A single sample is the source of the 10 T cell receptor beta chains below, sequenced in a study of T cells in Graves' hyperthyroidism and ophthalmopathy. TCR beta CDR3 regions were amplified from RNA transcripts. A first-round RT-PCR of the TCR CDR3 used the HTBI primer set. Using its own MiXCR run on the multiplex PCR reads, TCRdb lists one record per CDR3 protein. The sample lists roughly 500,000 distinct CDR3 sequences, about half seen once, with roughly 19% in the top ten. Sequenced input: peripheral blood or thyroid tissue (not recorded which). These receptors came from an adult woman with Graves' disease, either hyperthyroidism or ophthalmopathy (not recorded which).

This clonotype was detected many times. The rearrangement joins TRBV12-3 or TRBV12-4 to TRBJ1-5, with D unresolved. The CDR3 contains 13 residues. The V end was cut by 5 bases, the J end by 3 bases, with 8 bases between. The CDR3 region is CASSLDNNQPQHF. CDR3 in DNA: TGTGCCAGCAGTCTTGACAACAATCAGCCCCAGCATTTT.

The V gene is TRBV6-5, the J gene TRBJ2-5; 7 bases are a match to TRBD1. Losses at the gene ends were 0 bases for V and 9 bases for J; bases not matched to a gene: 10. There are 15 residues in the CDR3. Looked up from germline, CDR1 is MNHEY and CDR2 is SVGAGI. The chain's CDR3 is CASSYSRGMGEPQYF. The CDR3 DNA reads as TGTGCCAGCAGTTACTCCAGGGGGATGGGGGAGCCCCAGTACTTC.

This rearrangement joins TRBV28 to TRBJ2-7; D may be TRBD1 (6 bases). Germline CDR1 and CDR2: MDHEN and SYDVKM. Deletions cut 10 bases from V and 3 bases from J, with 16 bases between. The CDR3 sequence is 13 residues long. The chain's CDR3 is CATEPGQSYEQYF. CDR3 nucleotides: TGTGCCACCGAACCGGGACAAAGCTACGAGCAGTACTTC. Full variable domain (remainder filled in from reference TRBV28 and TRBJ2-7): DVKVTQSSRYLVKRTGEKVFLECVQDMDHENMFWYRQDPGLGLRLIYFSYDVKMKEKGDIPEGYSVSREKKERFSLILESASTNQTSMYLCATEPGQSYEQYFGPGTRLTVT.

V usage is TRBV7-8 and J usage is TRBJ1-1; no firm D call. This CDR3 contains 15 residues. The ends were cut back, 4 bases at V and 1 base at J, with 13 bases in the middle. Germline loops: CDR1 SGHVS, CDR2 FQNEAQ. The chain's CDR3 is CASSSILAGNTEAFF. For the CDR3, the DNA is TGTGCCAGCAGCTCGATCTTAGCGGGGAACACTGAAGCTTTCTTT.

There are many counts of this clonotype. This chain connects TRBV9 to TRBJ2-2, with D possibly matching TRBD1 (6 bases). CDR1 is SGDLS and CDR2 is YYNGEE in the germline V gene. This CDR3 has 16 amino acids. V was cut by 0 bases and J by 2 bases, with 11 bases left in between. As DNA, the CDR3 is TGTGCCAGCAGCGTAGTCAGGGGTTCTAACACCGGGGAGCTGTTTTTT. Protein: CASSVVRGSNTGELFF. The complete variable domain, with remaining parts taken from reference TRBV9 and TRBJ2-2, reads DSGVTQTPKHLITATGQRVTLRCSPRSGDLSVYWYQQSLDQGLQFLIQYYNGEERAKGNILERFSAQQFPDLHSELNLSSLELGDSALYFCASSVVRGSNTGELFFGEGSRLTVL.

This clonotype was recorded many times. J is TRBJ2-7 and V is TRBV7-6; D might be TRBD1 (6 bases). V lost 5 bases, J lost 3 bases, and 11 bases lay in between. The CDR3 extends over 13 amino acids. Germline CDR1 SGHVS, CDR2 FNYEAQ. CDR3 in DNA: TGTGCCAGCAGCGCCGGGACAAACTACGAGCAGTACTTC. It translates to CASSAGTNYEQYF. The full variable domain, completed using reference TRBV7-6 and TRBJ2-7, is GAGVSQSPRYKVTKRGQDVALRCDPISGHVSLYWYRQALGQGPEFLTYFNYEAQQDKSGLPNDRFSAERPEGSISTLTIQRTEQRDSAMYRCASSAGTNYEQYFGPGTRLTVT.

This clonotype showed up many times. Sequence at one end of the junction differs from germline and may be a read error. The chain links TRBV7-7 to TRBJ2-2; no definite D call. The CDR3 contains 14 residues. Germline CDR1 SSHAT, CDR2 FNYEAQ (reference sequence). CDR3 nucleotides: TGTGCTAGCAGCCTTAGAGCGTCGGTCGGGGAGCTGTTTTTT. Its translation is CASSLRASVGELFF.

The V call is TRBV7-9, the J call TRBJ1-6; a possible D gene is TRBD1 (5 bases). CDR3 size: 16 residues. Germline V CDR1 and CDR2: SEHNR, FQNEAQ (reference sequence). V lost 10 bases and J lost 6, with 22 bases in between. CDR3 nucleotide sequence: TGTGCCATCAGTGAGGTGGGGTCGGGGGTTAATTCACCCCTCCACTTT. It is translated as CAISEVGSGVNSPLHF.

The rearrangement uses TRBV7-8 and TRBJ2-3; 10 positions agree with TRBD2. The ends lost 6 bases at V and 2 bases at J; junction bases unmatched: 11. Germline CDR1 SGHVS, CDR2 FQNEAQ. This CDR3 has 17 residues. CDR3 amino acids: CASRRLRTSGHTDTQYF. For the CDR3, the DNA is TGTGCCAGCAGACGGCTCCGGACTAGCGGACACACAGATACGCAGTATTTT.

The rearrangement joins TRBV7-9 to TRBJ1-1; possible D gene TRBD1, 5 bases. CDR1 and CDR2 from the germline V gene are SEHNR and FQNEAQ (reference sequence). Deletions cut 4 bases from V and 1 base from J, with 16 bases between. The length of the CDR3 is 16 residues. Here the CDR3 reads CASSSMGVGKNTEAFF. The CDR3 nucleotides read TGTGCCAGCAGCTCCATGGGGGTGGGGAAGAACACTGAAGCTTTCTTT. The full variable domain, rest sourced from reference TRBV7-9 and TRBJ1-1, is DTGVSQNPRHKITKRGQNVTFRCDPISEHNRLYWYRQTLGQGPEFLTYFQNEAQLEKSRLLSDRFSAERPKGSFSTLEIQRTEQGDSAMYLCASSSMGVGKNTEAFFGQGTRLTVV.